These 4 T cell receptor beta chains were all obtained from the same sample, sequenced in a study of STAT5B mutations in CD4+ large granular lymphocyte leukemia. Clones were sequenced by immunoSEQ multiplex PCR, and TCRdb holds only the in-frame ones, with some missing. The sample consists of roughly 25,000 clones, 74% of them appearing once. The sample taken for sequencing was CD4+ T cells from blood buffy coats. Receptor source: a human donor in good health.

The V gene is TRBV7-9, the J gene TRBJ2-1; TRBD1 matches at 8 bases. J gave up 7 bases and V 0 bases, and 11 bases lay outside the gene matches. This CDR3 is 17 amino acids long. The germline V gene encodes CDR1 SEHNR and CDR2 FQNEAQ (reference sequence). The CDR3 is CASSLAGTGLRMNEQFF. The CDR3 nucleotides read TGTGCCAGCAGCTTAGCCGGGACAGGATTAAGGATGAATGAGCAGTTCTTC.

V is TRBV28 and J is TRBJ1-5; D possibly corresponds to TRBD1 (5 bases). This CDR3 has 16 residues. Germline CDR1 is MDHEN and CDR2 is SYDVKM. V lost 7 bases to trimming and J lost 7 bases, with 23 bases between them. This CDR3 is CASILTRGRVNQPQHF. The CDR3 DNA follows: TGTGCCAGCATCTTAACGAGGGGAAGGGTGAACCAGCCCCAGCATTTT.

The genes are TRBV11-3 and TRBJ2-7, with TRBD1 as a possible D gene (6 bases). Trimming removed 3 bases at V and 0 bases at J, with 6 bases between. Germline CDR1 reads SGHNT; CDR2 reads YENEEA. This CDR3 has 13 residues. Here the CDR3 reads CASSLDSSYEQYF. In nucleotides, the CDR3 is TGTGCCAGCAGCTTGGACAGCTCCTACGAGCAGTACTTC.

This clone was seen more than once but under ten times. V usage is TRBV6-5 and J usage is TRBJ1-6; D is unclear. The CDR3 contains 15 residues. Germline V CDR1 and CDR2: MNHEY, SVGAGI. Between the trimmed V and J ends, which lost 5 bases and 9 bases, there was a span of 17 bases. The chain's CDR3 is CASSPRGDGVSPLHF. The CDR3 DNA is TGTGCCAGCAGTCCCCGGGGAGACGGGGTTTCACCCCTCCACTTT.